This entry describes one T cell receptor (beta chain). There is no known antigen for this receptor. No clone much larger than this one lies a single base away; base qualities are absent. Library construction relied on the immunoSEQ multiplex PCR assay. For the multiplex PCR, a mixture combining 60 forward primers for TCR Vbeta segments and 13 reverse primers for TCR Jbeta segments was used. The CDR3 region of rearranged TCR beta genes was amplified from genomic DNA with a multiplex PCR assay. Amplified TCR beta libraries were sequenced as 87-base-pair reads on the Illumina HiSeq System. Per the source publication's procedure: A later analysis tallied some 79 million unique TCR beta chains across the 666 repertoires, and 10 million to 11 million of those chains were shared by two or more donors. Raw reads were error-corrected and collapsed into unique sequences with a nearest-neighbor algorithm that merged closely related sequences to remove PCR and sequencing errors. V, D and J gene segments were assigned by aligning CDR3 sequences to IMGT reference sequences. For a sequence to be retained, at least a six-nucleotide match to both a V gene segment and a J gene segment was required. Rearrangements were classified as productive when the CDR3 lacked stop codons and remained in frame with V and J, and all other rearrangements were classified as non-productive. CDR3 was defined according to IMGT convention as the region running from the second conserved V-encoded cysteine to the conserved J-encoded phenylalanine. In an earlier analysis of 587 of the donors, sequences lacking an unambiguous match to a single V gene segment were excluded. An earlier analysis of fewer than 750 of the donors classified V segments as functional when productive rearrangements were above 56.7% and as segregating when the standard deviation between donors was above 5%. A statistical classification framework was developed to diagnose cytomegalovirus status using the catalog of TCR beta chain sequences. In a later analysis, TCR nucleotide sequences were compared against IMGT/GENE-DB human TR gene sequences so that V and J genes could be assigned. Using the TCRdist pipeline, a later analysis assigned CDR3 sequences along with most-parsimonious VDJ recombination scenarios. In a later analysis, every TCR beta chain was defined by the combination of its CDR3 amino acid sequence and its V-gene family, and reads without a unique V-gene family were dropped. A later analysis removed 592 highly shared, low-generation-probability nucleotide sequences to deal with suspected cross-contamination and a sequencing artifact. In a later analysis, a clonal expansion index was calculated for each public chain from normalized within-repertoire ranks of inferred template counts. In a later analysis, generation probabilities were computed with a VDJ recombination model fitted to out-of-frame rearrangements, and the resulting probabilities were checked against IGoR. A later analysis scored TCR-TCR, TCR-HLA and TCR-CMV co-occurrence with hypergeometric tests, applying a repertoire-size bias correction to TCR pairs. False discovery rates were estimated in a later analysis by permuting HLA or CMV assignments 20 times. In a later analysis, co-occurring TCRs were grouped with DBSCAN, and TCRdist sequence similarity was added when clustering was performed within HLA-allele-positive subsets. For co-occurrence clustering, repertoires with fewer than 30,000 or more than 120,000 public chains were excluded, along with 4 to 6 repertoires with anomalous nucleotide sharing. The clones in this table, taken by TCRdb from immuneACCESS, are in-frame only. Not every clone is retained; where verified, under half of the shortfall comes from an unresolved V gene, and the cause of the rest is unknown. That table supplies the V and J calls and clone size; D and trimming were determined from the DNA. The sample records about 180,000 clones, over 75% of which are singletons. The ten largest clones add up to about 2.1% of the sample.

This sample stems from a study of cytomegalovirus exposure and HLA in healthy donors (dated by TCRdb to the late 2010s). A note on the overall study: An earlier analysis of approximately 640 of the donors reported 250 to 300 Gb of sequence data and approximately 110 million unique TCR beta sequences from about 200 million T cells. Approximately 330 gigabases of sequencing data and 91 million or so unique TCR sequences made up an early release that covered some 640 HLA-typed donors. Of the roughly 390 genotyped donors, 65% to 90% fell in the genetic ancestry cluster associated with self-reported Caucasian donors. The study was designed to test whether signatures of past pathogen exposure could be identified by cataloging public T cell receptors. The T cell repertoires of some 670 subjects were profiled by immunosequencing and related to cytomegalovirus serostatus. Besides the first cohort of 500 to 700 subjects, a separate validation cohort made up of 120 different subjects was used. To predict cytomegalovirus infection status, the study combined high-throughput TCR immunosequencing, statistical association of individual TCRs with disease status, and machine learning. In a later analysis, previously published TCR beta repertoires from about 640 donors were re-analyzed and high-resolution HLA genotyping was added so that TCR occurrence patterns could be studied. Rather than drawing on any new phenotypic data, the later analysis identified candidate immune exposures from TCR beta sequences and the way those sequences occurred across donors. An earlier analysis of approximately 640 of the donors applied high-throughput TCR beta sequencing to assess whether each TCR beta V gene segment acted as functional or pseudogenic. Donor age, sex, ethnicity and CMV serostatus were compiled alongside the repertoire data. A later genetic analysis took genome-wide SNP genotypes for about 65% of the roughly 670 donors and used that subset as a discovery cohort. Every discovery cohort repertoire had been produced on one sequencing platform. Class I and class II HLA loci were covered by the typing at four-digit resolution. Typing coverage varied by locus: roughly 629-630 donors for A, B, C, DRB1 and DQB1; around 560 for DQA1; over 600 for DPA1; roughly 450 for DPB1. Several DR-DQ haplotypes were treated as single units for association and clustering because of strong linkage in the cohort. Across under 500 genotyped donors of the cohort, an average of approximately 240,000 unique TCR beta nucleotide sequences per donor were sequenced, and around 19% of those sequences were non-productive. Beyond this particular receptor, the publication reports: A later analysis found that TCR association rates varied across HLA loci, with DRB1 alleles showing the most associated TCRs and HLA-C alleles the fewest. In a later genetic analysis, fewer N-insertions in productive TCRs were reported among donors in an Asian-associated ancestry cluster than the roughly 700-donor mean. Roughly uniform sequencing depth across donors was assumed in presence/absence analyses, although this assumption may not hold. The 87-base-pair reads could not distinguish some IMGT-functional V segments, including TRBV6-2 and TRBV6-3, so those segments were excluded. Correlated functional status among segregating V segments might be attributable to linkage disequilibrium, but an unknown experimental factor could not be ruled out. Approximately 18 rarely observed V segments, including chromosome 9 orphons, were excluded from the earlier analysis of approximately 500 of the donors because counts were too low. According to the authors, the approach could potentially be generalized to other disease states and immunological phenotypes. The cohort was sequenced for TCR beta chains only, and without alpha or paired-chain data the features that could be detected were limited. In a later analysis, most CMV-associated TCR beta chains were found to appear HLA-restricted, with HLA associations seemingly driven largely by CMV exposure. The classifier was reported to diagnose cytomegalovirus status with high specificity and sensitivity in both the original and validation cohorts. A cluster of highly shared sequence variants was judged likely to represent a technical artifact of the sequencing pipeline. Broadly in line with IMGT annotations, most TCR beta V segments showed up in productive rearrangements about 87% or about 30% of the time in an earlier analysis of approximately 600 of the donors. When HLA alleles, especially DR and DQ, strongly co-occurred, attributing TCR associations to individual alleles was difficult. A further reported finding was that TCR beta sequences accurately predicted the HLA-A and HLA-B alleles for most subjects in the first cohort. In the study, approximately 150 TCR beta chains were listed as associated with cytomegalovirus. A later analysis reported that several top co-occurrence clusters appeared linked to parvovirus B19, influenza, CMV and Epstein-Barr virus. For the cohort, immune exposure information was limited to CMV serostatus. A few of the identified cytomegalovirus-associated TCR beta chains were confirmed in vitro to be specific for cytomegalovirus antigens. While some public TCRs were present in many individuals, most TCR sequences turned up only very rarely across donors. In a later genetic analysis, a missense DCLRE1C variant was associated with V-gene and J-gene trimming of TCR beta chains, and the association was replicated in an independent cohort. HLA typing was unavailable for some donors at each locus, so association tests used only the typed subset. In a later analysis, HLA-associated TCR beta chains showed more clonal expansion and lower generation probabilities than non-associated chains that were equally common. A later analysis associated approximately 17,000 TCR beta sequences with specific HLA alleles at a false discovery rate of 0.05.

For this chain, trimming is 3 bases at the V end and 7 bases at the J end, and the number of junction bases without a gene match is 4. For CDR1 and CDR2, the germline V gene lists SQVTM and ANQGSEA. The CDR3, cysteine through phenylalanine, is 12 amino acids long. Only the CDR3 part of the read is kept: 36 bases, read in frame from the first base. The cohort was made up of about 670 healthy bone marrow donors. Cohort members were all nominally healthy when sampled, although unrecorded immune exposures were likely present. The donor was CMV seronegative and was included in the group of about 350 seronegative cohort members. A peripheral blood sample was collected from each donor, and TCR beta sequencing was performed on peripheral blood mononuclear cells. Genomic DNA extraction from the blood cell samples was performed with the Qiagen DNeasy Blood Extraction Kit.

The clonotype was recovered from a woman aged 25 to 45 in good health and CMV-seronegative. This chain is built from TRBV29-1 and TRBJ2-5, and TRBD2 aligns with 8 junction nucleotides. Sequencing used PBMCs. The CDR3 here reads CSVDSGGGTQYF. The sequence in DNA is TGCAGCGTTGATTCGGGAGGGGGGACCCAGTACTTC.